The rows below give T cell receptor beta chains drawn from one sample of a study of blood T cell repertoires in COVID-19. Data came from immunoSEQ multiplex PCR; TCRdb stores just in-frame clones and leaves some out. Of around 210,000 clones listed, 70% to 85% are singletons. Sequencing used peripheral blood. Source of these receptors: a human donor in a cohort sampled during active COVID-19. Each CDR3 is given with its conserved first and last residue. A D gene is named only where the DNA matches it firmly. The size of a clone is reported for some rows only, either as once, few or many, or as a class for expanded clones.

V gene: TRBV7-2
J gene: TRBJ2-5
clone size: once
D gene: TRBD2
CDR3 DNA: TGTGCCAGCAGTCTAGCGGGAGAGAGAGAGACCCAGTACTTC
CDR3 protein: CASSLAGERETQYF

V gene: TRBV10-3
J gene: TRBJ1-5
clone size: -
D gene: -
CDR3 DNA: TGTGCCATCAGTGGGGCTTTCAATCAGCCCCAGCATTTT
CDR3 protein: CAISGAFNQPQHF

V gene: TRBV3-1/TRBV3-2
J gene: TRBJ2-1
clone size: -
D gene: TRBD2
CDR3 DNA: TGTGCCAGCAGCCAACCGACTAGCCGAAGCTCCTACAATGAGCAGTTCTTC
CDR3 protein: CASSQPTSRSSYNEQFF

V gene: TRBV7-9
J gene: TRBJ1-4
clone size: many
D gene: -
CDR3 DNA: TGTGCCAGCAGCGCGGGCCAAAGCATTGAAAAACTGTTTTTT
CDR3 protein: CASSAGQSIEKLFF

V gene: TRBV27
J gene: TRBJ2-7
clone size: -
D gene: TRBD1
CDR3 DNA: TGTGCCAGCAGCCGGGACAGCTCCTACGAGCAGTACTTC
CDR3 protein: CASSRDSSYEQYF

V gene: TRBV18
J gene: TRBJ2-2
clone size: -
D gene: -
CDR3 DNA: TGTGCCAGCCCCCCGCCGGGGGTGAACACCGGGGAGCTGTTTTTT
CDR3 protein: CASPPPGVNTGELFF

V gene: TRBV4-1
J gene: TRBJ1-4
clone size: -
D gene: -
CDR3 DNA: TGCGCCAGCAGCCAAGCAGGGCTGGGTAATGAAAAACTGTTTTTT
CDR3 protein: CASSQAGLGNEKLFF

V gene: TRBV28
J gene: TRBJ1-1
clone size: once
D gene: TRBD1
CDR3 DNA: TGTGCCAGCAGCTTCCTCTCTTTCCGGGACAGGGGCTCTGGCACTGAAGCTTTCTTT
CDR3 protein: CASSFLSFRDRGSGTEAFF

V gene: TRBV28
J gene: TRBJ2-7
clone size: -
D gene: -
CDR3 DNA: TGTGCCAGCAGTTTCGGCAGGGGAAATTGGGAGCAGTACTTC
CDR3 protein: CASSFGRGNWEQYF

V gene: TRBV30
J gene: TRBJ2-3
clone size: -
D gene: -
CDR3 DNA: TGTGCCTGGAGGACCTACGGCGGAGATACGCAGTATTTT
CDR3 protein: CAWRTYGGDTQYF

V gene: TRBV21-1
J gene: TRBJ2-1
clone size: -
D gene: -
CDR3 DNA: TGTGCCAGCCTGGGGGGACAGGCGTTTGGCAATGAGCAGTTCTTC
CDR3 protein: CASLGGQAFGNEQFF

V gene: TRBV5-1
J gene: TRBJ1-1
clone size: -
D gene: -
CDR3 DNA: TGCGCCAGCAGCTTGGATTCGGGTGACACTGAAGCTTTCTTT
CDR3 protein: CASSLDSGDTEAFF

V gene: TRBV2
J gene: TRBJ2-1
clone size: -
D gene: TRBD1
CDR3 DNA: TGTGCCAGCAGCCTTAACAGGGGCTCCTACAATGAGCAGTTCTTC
CDR3 protein: CASSLNRGSYNEQFF

V gene: TRBV20-1
J gene: TRBJ2-7
clone size: -
D gene: -
CDR3 DNA: TGCAGTGCCACACAGACAGACGAGCAGTACTTC
CDR3 protein: CSATQTDEQYF

V gene: TRBV18
J gene: TRBJ1-1
clone size: -
D gene: -
CDR3 DNA: TGTGCCAGCTCACCCGGGACAGAAGCTTTCTTT
CDR3 protein: CASSPGTEAFF

V gene: TRBV5-1
J gene: TRBJ1-3
clone size: -
D gene: -
CDR3 DNA: TGCGCCAGCAGCTTTTCAGGCGTCAGCCCTGGAAACACCATATATTTT
CDR3 protein: CASSFSGVSPGNTIYF

V gene: TRBV12-1
J gene: TRBJ1-5
clone size: once
D gene: -
CDR3 DNA: TGTGCCAGCAGCCACCCTCTGGACAGGGTGTCCTCGTGGCATTTT
CDR3 protein: CASSHPLDRVSSWHF

V gene: TRBV29-1
J gene: TRBJ2-1
clone size: -
D gene: TRBD2
CDR3 DNA: TGCAGCCTTAGCGGGAGGACTTCCTACAATGAGCAGTTCTTC
CDR3 protein: CSLSGRTSYNEQFF

V gene: TRBV18
J gene: TRBJ2-3
clone size: once
D gene: TRBD2
CDR3 DNA: TGTGCCAGCTCACCAGAGCTTAGCGGGAGGGCCCGCGCAGATACGCAGTATTTT
CDR3 protein: CASSPELSGRARADTQYF

V gene: TRBV5-4
J gene: TRBJ2-7
clone size: once
D gene: -
CDR3 DNA: TGTGCCAGCAGCTTGGGAATTGCGACAAGCACCTACGAGCAGTACTTC
CDR3 protein: CASSLGIATSTYEQYF

V gene: TRBV7-9
J gene: TRBJ1-2
clone size: -
D gene: -
CDR3 DNA: TGTGCCAGCAGCTTCGATCAAGAGTTTGATCAGGGGAACTATGGCTACACCTTC
CDR3 protein: CASSFDQEFDQGNYGYTF

V gene: TRBV7-6
J gene: TRBJ2-2
clone size: -
D gene: -
CDR3 DNA: TGTGCCAGCAGCTTAGCAGGGCGGGCTCGTAACACCGGGGAGCTGTTTTTT
CDR3 protein: CASSLAGRARNTGELFF

V gene: TRBV2
J gene: TRBJ2-5
clone size: -
D gene: -
CDR3 DNA: TGTGCCAGCAGAATCGACGGGCAAGAGACCCAGTACTTC
CDR3 protein: CASRIDGQETQYF

V gene: TRBV19
J gene: TRBJ2-7
clone size: once
D gene: -
CDR3 DNA: TGTGCCAGTAGTATAGAGGCTAGCCGCTCCTACGAGCAGTACTTC
CDR3 protein: CASSIEASRSYEQYF

V gene: TRBV4-1
J gene: TRBJ2-7
clone size: -
D gene: TRBD2
CDR3 DNA: TGCGCCAGCAGCCAAGAGTTGCGGGAGGCCTCCTACGAGCAGTACTTC
CDR3 protein: CASSQELREASYEQYF

V gene: TRBV19
J gene: TRBJ1-5
clone size: -
D gene: -
CDR3 DNA: TGTGCCAGTAGTACTGCGAGGTCTCAGCCCCAGCATTTT
CDR3 protein: CASSTARSQPQHF

V gene: TRBV19
J gene: TRBJ2-5
clone size: -
D gene: -
CDR3 DNA: TGTGCCAGTAGTTTGGGCAGAAGCGGCCAAGAGACCCAGTACTTC
CDR3 protein: CASSLGRSGQETQYF

V gene: TRBV6-5
J gene: TRBJ2-1
clone size: -
D gene: -
CDR3 DNA: TGTGCCAGCAGTTACTCGTTCGGTGAGCAGTTCTTC
CDR3 protein: CASSYSFGEQFF

V gene: TRBV5-1
J gene: TRBJ2-1
clone size: -
D gene: TRBD2
CDR3 DNA: TGCGCCAGCAGCTTGGGTAGCGGGAGGGGCTCCTACAATGAGCAGTTCTTC
CDR3 protein: CASSLGSGRGSYNEQFF

V gene: TRBV6-1
J gene: TRBJ2-3
clone size: -
D gene: -
CDR3 DNA: TGTGCCAGCAGTGATAAGGAGGGAGTTACAGATACGCAGTATTTT
CDR3 protein: CASSDKEGVTDTQYF

V gene: TRBV15
J gene: TRBJ2-3
clone size: -
D gene: -
CDR3 DNA: TGTGCCACCAGCAGGAGGTGGAGAACAGATACGCAGTATTTT
CDR3 protein: CATSRRWRTDTQYF

V gene: TRBV6-2/TRBV6-3
J gene: TRBJ2-1
clone size: -
D gene: TRBD2
CDR3 DNA: TGTGCCAGCAGTTACTCAGGGACTAGCGGGAAATACAATGAGCAGTTCTTC
CDR3 protein: CASSYSGTSGKYNEQFF

V gene: TRBV7-9
J gene: TRBJ2-2
clone size: -
D gene: -
CDR3 DNA: TGTGCCAGCAGCTTAGGGGCAAGACGGACCGGGGAGCTGTTTTTT
CDR3 protein: CASSLGARRTGELFF

V gene: TRBV27
J gene: TRBJ1-6
clone size: -
D gene: -
CDR3 DNA: TGTGCTAAACGGATCTGGCGGACACCCCTCCACTTT
CDR3 protein: CAKRIWRTPLHF

V gene: TRBV11-1
J gene: TRBJ2-7
clone size: -
D gene: -
CDR3 DNA: TGTGCCAGCAGCTTAGACAGCAACGAGCAGTACTTC
CDR3 protein: CASSLDSNEQYF

V gene: TRBV19
J gene: TRBJ2-7
clone size: -
D gene: TRBD2
CDR3 DNA: TGTGCCAGTAGCCAGCAGAGCGGGAGTTACGAGCAGTACTTC
CDR3 protein: CASSQQSGSYEQYF

V gene: TRBV29-1
J gene: TRBJ2-1
clone size: -
D gene: -
CDR3 DNA: TGCAGCGTTGCCCGCGGGCTAGAGCAGTTCTTC
CDR3 protein: CSVARGLEQFF

V gene: TRBV5-4
J gene: TRBJ2-1
clone size: -
D gene: -
CDR3 DNA: TGTGCCAGCACCTCAGGATATTCCTACAATGAGCAGTTCTTC
CDR3 protein: CASTSGYSYNEQFF

V gene: TRBV6-5
J gene: TRBJ2-3
clone size: many
D gene: TRBD2
CDR3 DNA: TGTGCCACCCGACTAGCAGCTAGCACAGATACGCAGTATTTT
CDR3 protein: CATRLAASTDTQYF

V gene: TRBV28
J gene: TRBJ2-3
clone size: -
D gene: -
CDR3 DNA: TGTGCCAGCAGGGCTAGTTCCCGGGGAGATACGCAGTATTTT
CDR3 protein: CASRASSRGDTQYF

V gene: TRBV7-8
J gene: TRBJ2-7
clone size: -
D gene: -
CDR3 DNA: TGTGCCAGCAGCGATGCAACAAAATACTACGAGCAGTACTTC
CDR3 protein: CASSDATKYYEQYF

V gene: TRBV19
J gene: TRBJ2-1
clone size: once
D gene: -
CDR3 DNA: TGTGCCAGTAGTATTGAGAGGGACTACAATGAGCAGTTCTTC
CDR3 protein: CASSIERDYNEQFF

V gene: TRBV5-5
J gene: TRBJ1-1
clone size: -
D gene: TRBD1
CDR3 DNA: TGTGCCAGCAGGGACAGGGGGAACACTGAAGCTTTCTTT
CDR3 protein: CASRDRGNTEAFF

V gene: TRBV3-1/TRBV3-2
J gene: TRBJ1-2
clone size: -
D gene: TRBD1
CDR3 DNA: TGTGCCAGCAGCCAAGGACAGGGCAGTGGCTACACCTTC
CDR3 protein: CASSQGQGSGYTF

V gene: TRBV28
J gene: TRBJ2-3
clone size: -
D gene: TRBD2
CDR3 DNA: TGTGCCAGCAGGCTAGCGGGTGGAGCCCATACGCAGTATTTT
CDR3 protein: CASRLAGGAHTQYF

V gene: TRBV7-9
J gene: TRBJ2-3
clone size: -
D gene: TRBD1
CDR3 DNA: TGTGCCACTCTGACAGGGTACCCAGATACGCAGTATTTT
CDR3 protein: CATLTGYPDTQYF

V gene: TRBV3-1/TRBV3-2
J gene: TRBJ1-6
clone size: once
D gene: -
CDR3 DNA: TGTGCCAGCAGCCAAGATCCGAGGTGGGTTTCACCCCTCCACTTT
CDR3 protein: CASSQDPRWVSPLHF

V gene: TRBV6-5
J gene: TRBJ1-6
clone size: -
D gene: -
CDR3 DNA: TGTGCCAGCAGAAGGGGTTCCTATAATTCACCCCTCCACTTT
CDR3 protein: CASRRGSYNSPLHF

V gene: TRBV19
J gene: TRBJ2-7
clone size: -
D gene: TRBD2
CDR3 DNA: TGTGCCAGTACTCGAACTAGCGGGGACTCCTACGAGCAGTACTTC
CDR3 protein: CASTRTSGDSYEQYF

V gene: TRBV6-6
J gene: TRBJ1-2
clone size: -
D gene: TRBD1
CDR3 DNA: TGTGCCAGCAGTGCAGACAGGGGATCAAACTATGGCTACACCTTC
CDR3 protein: CASSADRGSNYGYTF

V gene: TRBV19
J gene: TRBJ2-1
clone size: -
D gene: -
CDR3 DNA: TGTGCCAGTAGTATAGCTCCAGGGATGCACAATGAGCAGTTCTTC
CDR3 protein: CASSIAPGMHNEQFF

V gene: TRBV11-2
J gene: TRBJ2-7
clone size: few
D gene: TRBD1
CDR3 DNA: TGTGCCAGCAGCGTAACGTCCGGGACAGGCGTTACCTACGAGCAGTACTTC
CDR3 protein: CASSVTSGTGVTYEQYF

V gene: TRBV10-1
J gene: TRBJ1-1
clone size: -
D gene: TRBD1
CDR3 DNA: TGCGCCAGCAGTGACCCGGGACAGGGGGTCACTGAAGCTTTCTTT
CDR3 protein: CASSDPGQGVTEAFF

V gene: TRBV3-1/TRBV3-2
J gene: TRBJ2-7
clone size: few
D gene: -
CDR3 DNA: TGTGCCAGCAGCCAAGACTTGAGAAGCGTAACCTACGAGCAGTACTTC
CDR3 protein: CASSQDLRSVTYEQYF

V gene: TRBV3-1/TRBV3-2
J gene: TRBJ1-2
clone size: -
D gene: TRBD1
CDR3 DNA: TGTGCCAGCAGCCAGGGGACAGGGGGGGCAAACTATGGCTACACCTTC
CDR3 protein: CASSQGTGGANYGYTF